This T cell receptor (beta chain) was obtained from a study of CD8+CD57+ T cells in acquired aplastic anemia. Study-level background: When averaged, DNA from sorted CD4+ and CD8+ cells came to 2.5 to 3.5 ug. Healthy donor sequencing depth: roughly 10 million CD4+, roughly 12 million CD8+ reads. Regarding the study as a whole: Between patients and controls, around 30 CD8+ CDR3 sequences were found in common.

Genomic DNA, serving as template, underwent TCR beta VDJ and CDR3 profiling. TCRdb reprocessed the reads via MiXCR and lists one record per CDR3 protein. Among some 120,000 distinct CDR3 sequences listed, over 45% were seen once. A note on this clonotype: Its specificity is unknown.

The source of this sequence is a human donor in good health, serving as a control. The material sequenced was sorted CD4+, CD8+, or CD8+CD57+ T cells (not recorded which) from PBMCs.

DNA of the CDR3: TGCAGCGTTCACCCCGTTCAGGGAGGCTACGAGCAGTACTTC. The encoded protein is CSVHPVQGGYEQYF. The V gene is TRBV29-1, the J gene TRBJ2-7; D possibly corresponds to TRBD2 (6 bases). CDR3 length equals 14 residues. The V gene lost 5 bases and the J gene lost 3 bases, with 17 bases spanning the gap. Germline V gene sequence: CDR1 SQVTM, CDR2 ANQGSEA.